This paragraph reports one TCR beta chain. The target antigen is unknown. With MiXCR, TCRdb called clones anew from the PCR reads. The sample holds around 18,000 clones, around 33% seen once. This specimen comes from a study of metastatic and nonmetastatic thyroid tumors. As for the study in general: It was across blood and tumor or nodule tissue from malignant and benign thyroid patients that repertoires were compared. Study outcomes and limitations: Malignant thyroid tumors reportedly had TCR beta diversity that was significantly higher than in benign nodules, in blood and tumor.

All patients were untreated before thyroid surgery. J gave up 2 bases and V 4 bases, and 15 bases lay outside the gene matches. CDR3 length: 18 amino acids. Germline loops: CDR1 DFQATT, CDR2 SNEGSKA (reference sequence). The sequenced sample was tumor tissue. This chain uses TRBV20-1 with TRBJ2-7, with 12 bases that match TRBD2. This TCR was recovered from a male donor with papillary thyroid cancer or a benign thyroid nodule (not recorded which). Some clones in this sample may be carry-over from other donors' samples. CDR3 sequence: CSAIPTSGSGYKTYEQYV. Written as DNA, the CDR3 is TGCAGTGCTATCCCGACTAGCGGGAGTGGTTATAAGACCTACGAGCAGTACGTC.